This T cell receptor (beta chain) was identified in a study of tumor-infiltrating lymphocytes in localized non-small cell lung cancer. The wider study: Several tumor histologies, both smoking statuses, and some post-neoadjuvant chemotherapy samples were included. Each patient gave resected tumor and non-adjacent uninvolved lung tissue. Study-level points and caveats: Technical variation could not be separated from intratumor heterogeneity here. T-cell fraction did not differ between immunotypes IM1 and IM2.

In regard to this clone: What it recognizes is unknown.

This CDR3 contains 16 residues. CDR1 and CDR2 (germline): MNHNS, SASEGT. J gave up 1 base and V 0 bases, and 5 bases lay outside the gene matches. TCRdb's copy holds only in-frame clones and misses some; the assay was immunoSEQ multiplex PCR. This table has 9,000 to 15,000 clones, about 80% appearing once. Sequencing was carried out using uninvolved lung tissue not adjacent to the tumor. This receptor was identified in a human donor with non-small cell lung cancer. The chain uses TRBV6-1 and TRBJ2-5, with 7 bases matching TRBD1. The CDR3 is CASSEAYRGFQETQYF. Here the CDR3 DNA reads TGTGCCAGCAGTGAAGCTTACAGGGGCTTCCAAGAGACCCAGTACTTC.